This T cell receptor beta chain was sequenced for a study of cytotoxic CD8 clonotypes in ibrutinib-treated CLL. As for the study in general: Partial response occurred in about 25 patients and complete response in 2; at median about 70 months, approximately 14 remained remitted and approximately 12 progressed.

The table came from immunoSEQ multiplex PCR; TCRdb's copy has only in-frame clones and leaves some out. The table has roughly 30,000 clones, roughly three quarters seen once; the top ten hold 51%. Germline loops: CDR1 SGHAT, CDR2 FQNNGV. This CDR3 is 15 amino acids long. Between the trimmed V and J ends, which lost 5 bases and 5 bases, there was a span of 18 bases. The sequencing used PBMCs, collected after 36 months of ibrutinib treatment. This chain joins TRBV11-2 and TRBJ1-1; TRBD1 might be the D (5 bases). The clonotype was recovered from a human donor with chronic lymphocytic leukemia. The CDR3 protein is CASSPRTGWGTEAFF. The CDR3 nucleotides are TGTGCCAGCAGCCCCCGGACGGGTTGGGGGACTGAAGCTTTCTTT. Full variable domain (outside the CDR3, taken from reference TRBV11-2 and TRBJ1-1): EAGVAQSPRYKIIEKRQSVAFWCNPISGHATLYWYQQILGQGPKLLIQFQNNGVVDDSQLPKDRFSAERLKGVDSTLKIQPAKLEDSAVYLCASSPRTGWGTEAFFGQGTRLTVV.